Sequencing of this T cell receptor beta chain was carried out in a study of T cell repertoires in cytomegalovirus infection. Across the study: Public TCR beta signature analysis indicated the presence of both CMV infection and matching HLA type.

TCRdb fed the reads into MiXCR, producing one record per CDR3 protein. The table includes around 74,000 distinct CDR3 sequences, more than 3.5% detected once. The V end lost 6 bases, the J end lost 2 bases, and 20 bases lay between the germline ends. The germline V gene has CDR1 MNHEY and CDR2 SVGEGT. The CDR3 spans 16 residues. This clonotype was counted many times. V and J are TRBV6-2 or TRBV6-3 and TRBJ2-7; a possible D gene is TRBD1 (6 bases). This TCR came from a human donor in good health (CMV status not recorded). Some clones in this sample may be carry-over from other donors' samples. The sample was PBMCs. CDR3 bases: TGTGCCAGCAGCCCGACCGGGGCAAGGGGGACCTACGAGCAGTACTTC. Translation: CASSPTGARGTYEQYF.